This TCR beta chain comes out of a study of blood T cell repertoires in COVID-19 (TCRdb year 2020). Context from the whole study: Samples from collaborators originated in the United States, Italy and Spain and spanned both the acute and convalescent phases of COVID-19. Where HLA class I and class II types were available, the types were taken from metadata supplied by the sample provider, not from assay-based typing. The repertoires were released in a freely available public database meant as a resource for research on the immune response to SARS-CoV-2. The dataset comprised deeply sampled blood TCRbeta repertoires from subjects exposed to, actively infected with, or recovered from COVID-19. A de-identified subject ID, COVID-19 status, age in years and sex were almost always included in the sample metadata. The samples were drawn from two sources: the first 160 participants of the ongoing ImmuneRACE study, and over 1,000 subjects contributed by 6 global collaborators. The prospective study material was composed of cDNA or gDNA derived from T cells, B-cell-depleted T cells, or PBMCs. Paper-wide results and their limitations: Clinical and demographic metadata were provided uncurated, with the amount varying by source and participant.

The V end gives up 2 bases and the J end 6 bases, leaving 12 bases in the junction not matched to a gene. The CDR3 goes from the cysteine to the phenylalanine over 18 residues. The CDR3 DNA has 54 bases and is translated from base 1. The germline V gene specifies WSHSY as CDR1 and SAAADI as CDR2. The immunoSEQ Assay, a bias-controlled multiplex PCR, was used to amplify TCRbeta CDR3 regions from genomic DNA. Under the source paper's analysis protocol: Within the assay, amplification of reference gene primers was used to estimate how many nucleated cells each sample contained. To quantify the absolute abundance of each unique TCRbeta CDR3 rearrangement, sequence reads were collapsed and filtered. For each sample, productive Simpson clonality was calculated as the square root of Simpson's diversity index over productive rearrangements. The table was pulled from immuneACCESS by TCRdb, which kept in-frame rearrangements only. Such tables lose some clones; where checked, under half of the loss comes from unresolved V genes, and the rest has no known cause. V and J calls and clone size are those listed in that table; D and trimming were worked out from the DNA. Present in this sample are about 250,000 clones, about nine tenths of which were seen just once. Of the sample, under 2% is held by the ten largest clones.

In the prospective study, participants were about 18 to 100 years old, resided in approximately 25 geographic areas of the United States, and were enrolled through a virtual design. Cohort assignment in the prospective study relied on participant-reported clinical history from a screening survey and a study questionnaire. Recovered participants in ImmuneRACE Cohort 3 were defined by two consecutive negative NP/OP PCR tests, clearance by a healthcare professional, or resolution of symptoms. In the prospective study, whole blood, serum and a nasopharyngeal or oropharyngeal swab were collected from each participant by mobile phlebotomists. Over an approximately 2-month period, participants in the prospective study had the option of providing additional blood draws and questionnaires. Blood samples from the prospective study were shipped frozen or at room temperature prior to DNA extraction. With regard to this clone: The antigen it recognizes is unknown. No base qualities exist here, and no much larger clone lies one base off it.

The sequence is built from TRBV10-2 and TRBJ2-5, with 13 middle bases fitting TRBD2. This clonotype originated in a man aged 40-50 years who had recovered from COVID-19. Sequencing used PBMCs or T cells enriched from blood (not recorded which). This receptor has the CDR3 CASSEKSLLAGGRKTQYF. The bases are TGCGCCAGCAGTGAGAAGTCCCTACTAGCGGGAGGGAGGAAGACCCAGTACTTC.